These 7 T cell receptor beta chains were all obtained from the same sample, sequenced in a study of blood T cell repertoires in COVID-19. Data came from immunoSEQ multiplex PCR; TCRdb stores just in-frame clones and leaves some out. Of 140,000 to 150,000 clones in the sample, 70% to 90% were seen once. The sample consisted of peripheral blood. Receptor source: a man in his sixties with active or convalescent COVID-19.

V is TRBV27 and J is TRBJ2-3, with 7 bases lining up with TRBD2. There are 15 residues in the CDR3. The germline CDR1 and CDR2 sequences are MNHEY and SMNVEV (reference sequence). Trimming took 4 bases from V and 0 from J; bases not matched to a gene: 4. The CDR3 protein is CASSSPSGSTDTQYF. In nucleotides, the CDR3 is TGTGCCAGCAGTTCGCCTAGCGGCAGCACAGATACGCAGTATTTT.

The V gene is TRBV5-6, the J gene TRBJ2-1; TRBD2 might be the D (6 bases). Trimming stripped 0 bases from V and 3 bases from J, with 13 bases between. The CDR3 is made up of 16 amino acids. Germline V gene lookup returns CDR1 SGHDT and CDR2 YYEEEE. The CDR3 here is CASSLGMSGVYNEQFF. CDR3 in DNA: TGTGCCAGCAGCTTGGGGATGTCGGGGGTCTACAATGAGCAGTTCTTC. The whole variable domain, remainder taken from reference TRBV5-6 and TRBJ2-1, is DAGVTQSPTHLIKTRGQQVTLRCSPKSGHDTVSWYQQALGQGPQFIFQYYEEEERQRGNFPDRFSGHQFPNYSSELNVNALLLGDSALYLCASSLGMSGVYNEQFFGPGTRLTVL.

The chain uses TRBV30 and TRBJ2-7; 8 bases map to TRBD2. Per germline, CDR1 GTSNPN and CDR2 SVGIG (reference sequence). This CDR3 contains 14 residues. After removal of 5 bases from V and 6 bases from J, the junction contained 12 bases not matched to a gene. As DNA, the CDR3 is TGTGCCTGGGGTGGGAGGATCGGGAGGGCCGAGCAGTACTTC. It translates to CAWGGRIGRAEQYF.

The chain recombines TRBV6-1 with TRBJ1-6, with TRBD1 matching 11 bases. The CDR3 contains 16 residues. V was clipped by 3 bases and J by 8 bases; unmatched bases: 6. Germline CDR1 and CDR2: MNHNS and SASEGT. CDR3 DNA: TGTGCCAGCAGTGATCATTGGACAGGGGGCTATTCACCCCTCCACTTT. It specifies CASSDHWTGGYSPLHF.

This clone showed up many times. The chain is built from TRBV29-1 and TRBJ2-2, with D possibly matching TRBD1 (5 bases). CDR3 length: 15 amino acids. With 4 bases removed from V and 3 bases from J, the gap between germline ends came to 15 bases. Per the germline V gene, CDR1 is SQVTM and CDR2 is ANQGSEA. Here the CDR3 reads CSVAGHGPHTGELFF. CDR3 bases: TGCAGCGTTGCCGGACACGGGCCCCACACCGGGGAGCTGTTTTTT.

The chain carries TRBV7-9 and TRBJ2-1; a weak D match, TRBD2 (5 bases). From germline, CDR1 is SEHNR and CDR2 FQNEAQ (reference sequence). The germline V and J ends were trimmed by 6 bases and 1 base, with 16 bases remaining between them. This CDR3 comprises 16 residues. The CDR3 sequence is CASSLGEGRSYNEQFF. The CDR3, as DNA: TGTGCCAGCAGTCTTGGAGAGGGTAGGTCCTACAATGAGCAGTTCTTC.

This CDR3 is CASSYLNSPLHF. In DNA form, the CDR3 reads TGTGCCAGCAGTTATCTGAATTCACCCCTCCACTTT. The chain uses TRBV6-5 and TRBJ1-6; D is undetermined. Trimming cost V 3 bases and J 7 bases, with 4 bases left between them. There are 12 residues in the CDR3. The germline V gene encodes CDR1 MNHEY and CDR2 SVGAGI.